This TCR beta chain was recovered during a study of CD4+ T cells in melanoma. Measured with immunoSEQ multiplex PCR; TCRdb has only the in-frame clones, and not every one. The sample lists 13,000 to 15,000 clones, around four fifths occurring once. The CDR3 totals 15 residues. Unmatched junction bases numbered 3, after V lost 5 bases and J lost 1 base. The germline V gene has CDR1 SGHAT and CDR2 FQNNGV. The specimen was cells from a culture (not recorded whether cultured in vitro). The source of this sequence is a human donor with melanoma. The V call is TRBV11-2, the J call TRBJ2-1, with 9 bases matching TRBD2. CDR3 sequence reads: CASSPGLASYNEQFF. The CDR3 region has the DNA TGTGCCAGCAGCCCTGGACTAGCGTCCTACAATGAGCAGTTCTTC.